The 19 T cell receptor beta chains listed next were all sequenced from one sample in a study of blood T cell repertoires in COVID-19. Assay used: immunoSEQ multiplex PCR; TCRdb lists only in-frame clones, some missing. The sample has 150,000 or so clones, 87% seen once. Input material: peripheral blood. Receptor source: a man older than 75 with acute or convalescent COVID-19.

The rearrangement links TRBV25-1 to TRBJ2-7; 7 nucleotides agree with TRBD1. From germline, CDR1 is MGHDK and CDR2 SYGVNS. The CDR3 consists of 15 residues. Trimming cost V 4 bases and J 2 bases; bases outside gene matches: 8. The CDR3 loop is CASSGGGHTAYEQYF. The CDR3 DNA sequence: TGTGCCAGCAGTGGAGGGGGCCACACCGCCTACGAGCAGTACTTC.

The V gene is TRBV11-1, the J gene TRBJ1-3, with D perhaps matching TRBD1 (5 bases). The CDR3 contains 15 residues. The V gene's germline CDR1 is SGHAT and CDR2 FQDESV (reference sequence). Trimming shortened V by 2 bases and J by 2 bases, and 10 bases separated the two germline ends. The CDR3 loop is CASSLQGGPGNTIYF. The DNA for the CDR3 is TGTGCCAGCAGCTTACAGGGCGGTCCTGGAAACACCATATATTTT.

The chain has TRBV27 and TRBJ1-6; D is uncertain. Trimming removed 4 bases from V and 10 bases from J, with 8 bases in between. CDR1 is MNHEY and CDR2 is SMNVEV in the germline V gene (reference sequence). This CDR3 has 12 residues. The CDR3 DNA sequence: TGTGCCAGCAGTTCAGGAAGGTCACCCCTCCACTTT. Protein product: CASSSGRSPLHF.

The V call is TRBV19, the J call TRBJ2-5; weak D call: TRBD2 (6 bases). The length of the CDR3 is 15 residues. The germline V and J ends were trimmed by 4 bases and 4 bases, with 16 bases remaining between them. Germline V gene sequence: CDR1 LNHDA, CDR2 SQIVND (reference sequence). Here the CDR3 reads CASSTARLVSETQYF. The CDR3 coding sequence is TGTGCCAGTAGTACCGCCAGACTAGTGTCAGAGACCCAGTACTTC.

V usage is TRBV5-1 and J usage is TRBJ2-5, with D possibly TRBD2 on 6 matching bases. Looked up from germline, CDR1 is SGHRS and CDR2 is YFSETQ. Trimming shortened V by 8 bases and J by 3 bases, and 11 bases separated the two germline ends. The CDR3 sequence is 12 residues long. CDR3 in DNA: TGCGCCAGTCAGACGGGGGAAGAGACCCAGTACTTC. This codes for CASQTGEETQYF.

The gene calls are TRBV6-1 and TRBJ2-5, with no clear D. The CDR3 contains 14 residues. Trimming cost V 2 bases and J 4 bases, with 11 bases left between them. Germline V gives CDR1 MNHNS, CDR2 SASEGT. Written as DNA, the CDR3 is TGTGCCAGCAGTGAATTTGGAGTCCGAGAGACCCAGTACTTC. It encodes CASSEFGVRETQYF.

V usage is TRBV5-1 and J usage is TRBJ1-1; no clear D. The V end lost 2 bases, the J end lost 0 bases, and 8 bases lay between the germline ends. CDR3 length equals 14 residues. Germline V lookup: CDR1 SGHRS, CDR2 YFSETQ. The CDR3 loop is CASSFGGLNTEAFF. The CDR3 DNA sequence: TGCGCCAGCAGCTTCGGAGGATTGAACACTGAAGCTTTCTTT.

On this clone itself: The same CDR3 arises from other DNA sequences in this sample as well. The chain carries TRBV5-1 and TRBJ2-1; maybe TRBD1 (6 bases). This CDR3 is built from 15 residues. In germline, CDR1 is SGHRS, CDR2 YFSETQ. Trimming removed 0 bases at V and 0 bases at J, with 7 bases between. CDR3 bases: TGCGCCAGCAGCTTGGGGGGGCTCTCCTACAATGAGCAGTTCTTC. It translates to CASSLGGLSYNEQFF.

The genes are TRBV24-1 and TRBJ2-1; D gene ambiguous. There are 16 residues in the CDR3. CDR1 KGHDR and CDR2 SFDVKD come from the germline V gene. The germline V and J ends were trimmed by 1 base and 2 bases, with 11 bases remaining between them. DNA of the CDR3: TGTGCCACCAGTGATTTTTCCTTAAATGCCTACAATGAGCAGTTCTTC. Its translation is CATSDFSLNAYNEQFF.

V is TRBV19 and J is TRBJ1-4; no clear D. The germline V gene encodes CDR1 LNHDA and CDR2 SQIVND (reference sequence). Deletions cut 3 bases from V and 3 bases from J, with 14 bases between. The CDR3 loop spans 16 amino acids. This CDR3 reads CASSMMSGISNEKLFF. CDR3 bases: TGTGCCAGTAGTATGATGTCGGGGATCTCTAATGAAAAACTGTTTTTT.

The rearrangement uses TRBV2 and TRBJ1-6, with TRBD1 matching 9 bases. There are 14 residues in the CDR3. The junction had 5 bases not matched to a gene; V was cut back by 5 bases and J by 9 bases. In germline, CDR1 is SNHLY, CDR2 FYNNEI. The CDR3 region is CASSLRDRVSPLHF. CDR3 in DNA: TGTGCCAGCAGTCTCCGGGACAGGGTTTCACCCCTCCACTTT.

Remarks on this clone: One end of the junction varies from germline; a read error may be responsible. The chain combines TRBV6-1 with TRBJ2-5, with 9 nucleotides matching TRBD1. CDR1 MNHNS and CDR2 SASEGT come from the germline V gene. The CDR3 is 15 amino acids. Here the CDR3 DNA reads TGTGCCAGCAGGGAAGGGGCCGGGACAGGGCGTTCCCAGTACTTC. This codes for CASREGAGTGRSQYF.

The rearrangement joins TRBV9 to TRBJ1-3; D possibly corresponds to TRBD1 (5 bases). Germline CDR1 reads SGDLS; CDR2 reads YYNGEE. This CDR3 has 15 residues. Trimming removed 0 bases at V and 4 bases at J, with 11 bases between. The CDR3 loop is CASSVGPGYGNTIYF. The CDR3 bases are TGTGCCAGCAGCGTAGGCCCAGGGTACGGAAACACCATATATTTT.

The chain joins TRBV19 to TRBJ1-2; perhaps TRBD1 as D (5 bases). Germline CDR1 is LNHDA and CDR2 is SQIVND (reference sequence). The germline V and J ends were trimmed by 6 bases and 9 bases, with 20 bases remaining between them. This CDR3 contains 14 residues. This chain's CDR3 is CASSPNPQGTSYTF. CDR3 nucleotides: TGTGCCAGTAGCCCAAACCCCCAGGGAACAAGCTACACCTTC. Based on the CDR3 plus reference TRBV19 and TRBJ1-2, the full variable domain is DGGITQSPKYLFRKEGQNVTLSCEQNLNHDAMYWYRQDPGQGLRLIYYSQIVNDFQKGDIAEGYSVSREKKESFPLTVTSAQKNPTAFYLCASSPNPQGTSYTFGSGTRLTVV.

This chain connects TRBV19 to TRBJ1-1, with 8 bases fitting TRBD1. The V segment lost 7 bases and the J segment 3 bases; nucleotides outside the gene matches: 7. This CDR3 has 14 amino acids. Germline CDR1 reads LNHDA; CDR2 reads SQIVND (reference sequence). Here the CDR3 DNA reads TGTGCCAGTACCTCCGGACAGGGATACACTGAAGCTTTCTTT. It encodes CASTSGQGYTEAFF.

This chain joins TRBV19 and TRBJ1-1, with D possibly matching TRBD1 (5 bases). The CDR3 runs 12 residues. The V end was cut by 5 bases, the J end by 7 bases, with 11 bases between. Germline V lookup: CDR1 LNHDA, CDR2 SQIVND (reference sequence). DNA of the CDR3: TGTGCCAGTAGTCGGGACGGGGGTGAAGCTTTCTTT. Its protein product is CASSRDGGEAFF.

This clone has more than one count but fewer than ten. The CDR3 spells CASSAGTSNGEQFF. The CDR3 DNA reads as TGTGCCAGCAGCGCCGGGACTAGTAACGGTGAGCAGTTCTTC. The V and J genes are TRBV6-4 and TRBJ2-1, with TRBD2 matching 8 bases. This CDR3 has 14 residues. V was pared by 6 bases and J by 9 bases, with 10 bases of the junction left unmatched. Germline V gene data show CDR1 as MRHNA and CDR2 as SNTAGT.

The V call is TRBV3-1 (or the pseudogene TRBV3-2), the J call TRBJ2-1, with 10 bases aligning to TRBD1. The germline V gene has CDR1 LGHDT and CDR2 YNNKEL (reference sequence). With 0 bases clipped from V and 9 bases from J, the junction kept 8 bases outside the gene matches. This CDR3 comprises 16 residues. The CDR3 reads CASSQDRGQGWGEQFF. CDR3 coding DNA: TGTGCCAGCAGCCAAGACAGGGGACAGGGGTGGGGTGAGCAGTTCTTC.

The chain recombines TRBV14 with TRBJ2-5; D call uncertain. Germline-derived CDR1 and CDR2 are SGHDN and FVKESK. There are 13 residues in the CDR3. Trimming removed 1 base from V and 4 bases from J, with 7 bases in between. The CDR3 protein is CASSQGAGETQYF. CDR3 bases: TGTGCCAGCAGCCAAGGGGCAGGAGAGACCCAGTACTTC.